Listed below are T cell receptor beta chains from one sample, sequenced in a study of OX40 agonist ivuxolimab in advanced cancers. Data came from immunoSEQ multiplex PCR; TCRdb stores just in-frame clones and leaves some out. The table records over 15,000 clones, about four fifths of them present only once. Material: CD4+ or CD8+ T cells sorted from blood, obtained in a trial of the OX40 agonist ivuxolimab. All receptors come from an adult with an advanced solid tumor such as melanoma, head and neck, liver or kidney cancer. Each CDR3 is given with its conserved first and last residue. D genes are given only for firm matches. A clone size is listed for some rows: how often the clone was seen (once, few, many), or a class if it is expanded.

clone size,V gene,D gene,J gene,CDR3 DNA,CDR3 protein
-,TRBV6-5,-,TRBJ2-1,TGTGCCAGCGCTAGCCCAGGGAACTCCTACAATGAGCAGTTCTTC,CASASPGNSYNEQFF
-,TRBV27,TRBD1,TRBJ2-1,TGTGCCAGCAGTTACCTCGGACAGGGAGAGGACAATGAGCAGTTCTTC,CASSYLGQGEDNEQFF
-,TRBV11-2,TRBD2,TRBJ2-3,TGTGCCAGCAGCTGGGGACTAGCGGACGCAGATACGCAGTATTTT,CASSWGLADADTQYF
-,TRBV7-3,TRBD1,TRBJ1-6,TGTGCCAGCAGCCTCGGGACAGGAAATTCACCCCTCCACTTT,CASSLGTGNSPLHF
-,TRBV9,-,TRBJ1-4,TGTGCCAGCAGCGTAGGGGGGACAACTAATGAAAAACTGTTTTTT,CASSVGGTTNEKLFF
-,TRBV5-5,TRBD1,TRBJ1-5,TGTGCCAGCAGCCAAGTACAGGGGGGAAGCAATCAGCCCCAGCATTTT,CASSQVQGGSNQPQHF
-,TRBV5-5,TRBD1,TRBJ1-6,TGTGCCAGCAGCGCAGGGCCCCCAACAGGGGGCCCTAGGAATTCACCCCTCCACTTT,CASSAGPPTGGPRNSPLHF
-,TRBV7-2,-,TRBJ1-2,TGTGCCAGCAGCTCACTCGTTACTGGGTATGGCTACACCTTC,CASSSLVTGYGYTF
-,TRBV5-1,-,TRBJ2-5,TGCGCCAGCAGCTTGAATTATCAAGAGACCCAGTACTTC,CASSLNYQETQYF
-,TRBV28,-,TRBJ2-1,TGTGCCAGCAGCAGAAACTACAATGAGCAGTTCTTC,CASSRNYNEQFF
many,TRBV25-1,-,TRBJ2-5,TGTGCCAGCAGTGAAAGTATGGACAGCCAAGAGACCCAGTACTTC,CASSESMDSQETQYF
-,TRBV5-4,-,TRBJ2-7,TGTGCCAGCAGCTTGAAAGGGTACGGCTACGAGCAGTACTTC,CASSLKGYGYEQYF
-,TRBV28,-,TRBJ1-6,TGTGCCAGCAGTTTCCCTATGGCCGGAGATAATTCACCCCTCCACTTT,CASSFPMAGDNSPLHF
once,TRBV2,TRBD1,TRBJ2-7,TGTGCCAGCAGGCCCGGGACAGGGTTCGACGAGCAGTACTTC,CASRPGTGFDEQYF
-,TRBV4-2,-,TRBJ1-1,TGTGCCAGCAGCGACGGATATGGGGGCACTGAAGCTTTCTTT,CASSDGYGGTEAFF
-,TRBV9,TRBD2,TRBJ2-1,TGTGCCAGCCAGCGGGGAGGTCAGCAGTTCTTC,CASQRGGQQFF
-,TRBV4-3,-,TRBJ1-5,TGCGCCAGCAGCCAAGATCGAACAGGGAGGGATCAGCCCCAGCATTTT,CASSQDRTGRDQPQHF
-,TRBV7-9,TRBD1,TRBJ2-7,TGTGCCAGCAGCCCCCTCCCGGGACAGGGGACGTACGAGCAGTACTTC,CASSPLPGQGTYEQYF
-,TRBV4-1,-,TRBJ2-1,TGCGCCAGCAGCCAAGATAGAACTGTGAATAATGAGCAGTTCTTC,CASSQDRTVNNEQFF
-,TRBV5-4,TRBD2,TRBJ2-1,TGTGCCAGCAGCTCCCTGTTGACTAGCGGGGGGGCGTCCTACAATGAGCAGTTCTTC,CASSSLLTSGGASYNEQFF
-,TRBV7-2,-,TRBJ2-1,TGTGCCAGCAGCTTAGAGGCAGGTACTATATACAATGAGCAGTTCTTC,CASSLEAGTIYNEQFF
-,TRBV15,-,TRBJ1-3,TGTGCCACCAGCAGAGATGGCGGGGGGTCGGACTCTGGAAACACCATATATTTT,CATSRDGGGSDSGNTIYF
-,TRBV19,TRBD1,TRBJ1-1,TGTGCCAGTAGTTTAGAGGACAGGGGGGGCACTGAAGCTTTCTTT,CASSLEDRGGTEAFF
-,TRBV4-3,TRBD2,TRBJ2-2,TGCGCCAGCAGCCAACTAGCGGGGGGTTACACCGGGGAGCTGTTTTTT,CASSQLAGGYTGELFF
-,TRBV11-3,-,TRBJ1-4,TGTGCCAGCACCCCGGGGGGACGGCCGGACCGTGAAAAACTGTTTTTT,CASTPGGRPDREKLFF
few,TRBV6-5,-,TRBJ2-3,TGTGCCAGCAGTCTATCCTCTAGCACAGATACGCAGTATTTT,CASSLSSSTDTQYF
-,TRBV4-2,-,TRBJ1-1,TGTGCCAGCAGCTACGGACAGAACACTGAAGCTTTCTTT,CASSYGQNTEAFF
few,TRBV2,-,TRBJ2-2,TGTGCCCTAGATTTCGCTGGCACCGGGGAGCTGTTTTTT,CALDFAGTGELFF
few,TRBV4-3,-,TRBJ1-2,TGCGCCAGCAGCCAAGATAACGATTTCGGATTCGGACAGAGCTACACCTTC,CASSQDNDFGFGQSYTF
once,TRBV27,TRBD1,TRBJ1-5,TGTGCCAGCAGTTTATACAGGGGTCAGCCCCAGCATTTT,CASSLYRGQPQHF
-,TRBV7-9,-,TRBJ1-2,TGTGCCAGCAGCTTATCAGGCCACTATGGCTACACCTTC,CASSLSGHYGYTF
-,TRBV5-5,-,TRBJ2-7,TGTGCCAGCAGCTTCCGCCCACAGCCCTCCTACGAGCAGTACTTC,CASSFRPQPSYEQYF
-,TRBV19,-,TRBJ1-5,TGTGCCAGTAGTATGACCGGGAACTATCAGCCCCAGCATTTT,CASSMTGNYQPQHF
many,TRBV4-3,TRBD1,TRBJ1-2,TGCGCCAGCAGCCAAGACAGGACCGGGACAGGGGCCTATACCTTC,CASSQDRTGTGAYTF
few,TRBV9,-,TRBJ1-1,TGTGCCAGCAGCGAGGGAGGGGGCACTGAAGCTTTCTTT,CASSEGGGTEAFF
medium-sized,TRBV9,-,TRBJ1-4,TGTGCCAGCAGTGCAGGTTGGGACATCTCCGAAAAACTGTTTTTT,CASSAGWDISEKLFF